This T cell receptor (beta chain) emerged from a study of beta chain features in type 1 diabetes. Study-level findings and limits: Whether HLA type affects TCRB rearrangement stayed undetermined in the present work.

Note on this clone: Antigen unknown.

The CDR3 runs 14 residues. The germline V gene encodes CDR1 SNHLY and CDR2 FYNNEI. Trimming shortened V by 6 bases and J by 7 bases, and 15 bases separated the two germline ends. Every bit of the isolated RNA underwent reverse transcription, so sequencing read expressed TCRB transcripts. Some clones are missing from TCRdb's copy, which holds only in-frame ones; the method was immunoSEQ multiplex PCR. The top ten clones hold around 0.05% of a sample with about 260,000 clones, over 65% of them seen once. Staining for CD45RO/CCR7/CD25/CD127/CD95/CD27 allowed sorting of CD4+ naive, central memory, regulatory and stem cell-like memory cells.

This TCR was sampled from a man aged 30 to 45 in good health. The sample was naive CD4+ T cells from blood. This chain joins TRBV2 and TRBJ2-2; no definite D call. The CDR3 region is CASSSPPRSGELFF. The CDR3 DNA reads as TGTGCCAGCAGCTCTCCTCCTAGAAGCGGGGAGCTGTTTTTT.